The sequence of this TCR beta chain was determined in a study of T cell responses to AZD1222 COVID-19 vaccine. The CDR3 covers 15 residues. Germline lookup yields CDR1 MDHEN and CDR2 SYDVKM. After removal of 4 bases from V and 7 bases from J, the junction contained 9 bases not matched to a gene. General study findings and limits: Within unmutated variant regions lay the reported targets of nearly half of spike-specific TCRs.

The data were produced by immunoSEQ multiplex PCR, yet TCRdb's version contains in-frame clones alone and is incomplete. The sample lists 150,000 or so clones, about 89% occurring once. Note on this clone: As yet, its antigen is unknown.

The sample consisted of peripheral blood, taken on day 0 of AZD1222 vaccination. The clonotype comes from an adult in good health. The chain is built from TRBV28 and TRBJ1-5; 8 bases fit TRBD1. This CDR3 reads CASSSHSGGSQPQHF. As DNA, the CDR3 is TGTGCCAGCAGTTCCCACTCAGGGGGCAGCCAGCCCCAGCATTTT.